The 30 T cell receptor beta chains below all came from one sample that was sequenced in a study of T cell changes during pregnancy in multiple sclerosis. Method: immunoSEQ multiplex PCR; TCRdb's copy keeps in-frame clones and lacks some. This table holds about 44,000 clones, approximately 96% found once. Sequencing was performed on peripheral blood, taken in the second trimester of pregnancy. These receptors originate from a female donor with multiple sclerosis, enrolled in a pregnancy study.

On this clone: The CDR3 ends on some other residue instead of the conserved phenylalanine or tryptophan, so this is likely a read error. It is unclear where the CDR3 begins or ends on the DNA, so no DNA is shown, and the CDR3 is as TCRdb lists it. The rearrangement joins TRBV5-1 to TRBJ2-3; the tabulated D call, TRBD2, remains unverified against the DNA. The CDR3 length is 8 residues, termini included. The germline V gene encodes CDR1 SGHRS and CDR2 YFSETQ. The chain's CDR3 is CASSPRSV.

The chain employs TRBV4-1 and TRBJ1-5; weak D call: TRBD1 (5 bases). The ends were cut back, 1 base at V and 9 bases at J, with 19 bases in the middle. The CDR3 loop spans 16 amino acids. Germline values: CDR1 MGHRA, CDR2 YSYEKL. The CDR3 reads CASSQGQTESEGPQHF. The CDR3 DNA follows: TGCGCCAGCAGCCAAGGACAGACAGAAAGCGAAGGGCCCCAGCATTTT.

V and J are TRBV13 and TRBJ2-7; 11 bases agree with TRBD1. This CDR3 is built from 17 residues. The germline V gene encodes CDR1 PRHDT and CDR2 FYEKMQ (reference sequence). The J segment lost 2 bases and the V segment lost 4 bases, leaving 10 bases of the junction unmatched. CDR3 protein: CASSSRTGGLPTYEQYF. Here the CDR3 DNA reads TGTGCCAGCAGCTCCCGGACAGGGGGCCTTCCTACCTACGAGCAGTACTTC.

The V call is TRBV5-4, the J call TRBJ1-2, with D possibly matching TRBD1 (6 bases). This CDR3 comprises 17 residues. The V gene lost 4 bases and the J gene lost 1 base, with 20 bases spanning the gap. Germline V CDR1 and CDR2: SGHNT, YYREEE (reference sequence). The CDR3 DNA reads TGTGCCAGCAGCGAAGGGGCGGGGGGGGCCTATAACTATGGCTACACCTTC. Amino acid sequence: CASSEGAGGAYNYGYTF.

J is TRBJ1-5 and V is TRBV5-1, with D possibly matching TRBD1 (5 bases). V lost 0 bases, J lost 6 bases, and 13 bases lay in between. Germline V gives CDR1 SGHRS, CDR2 YFSETQ. The CDR3 totals 15 residues. As DNA, the CDR3 is TGCGCCAGCAGCTTGGGCGGGGGGGGAGGTCAGCCCCAGCATTTT. Translated, it gives CASSLGGGGGQPQHF.

The chain links TRBV28 to TRBJ2-2; D is possibly TRBD2 (7 bases). Germline V gives CDR1 MDHEN, CDR2 SYDVKM. V gave up 2 bases and J gave up 5 bases, with 12 bases separating them. CDR3 length: 15 residues. CDR3 DNA sequence: TGTGCCAGCAGTTTAGGGGGGGCTGGTACCGGGGAGCTGTTTTTT. It yields the protein CASSLGGAGTGELFF. The complete variable domain, with remaining parts taken from reference TRBV28 and TRBJ2-2, reads DVKVTQSSRYLVKRTGEKVFLECVQDMDHENMFWYRQDPGLGLRLIYFSYDVKMKEKGDIPEGYSVSREKKERFSLILESASTNQTSMYLCASSLGGAGTGELFFGEGSRLTVL.

The CDR3 DNA sequence: TGTGCCAGCAGTTACACCCGGACAGGGGCCCCCTACGAGCAGTACTTC. Translating gives CASSYTRTGAPYEQYF. The rearrangement joins TRBV6-6 to TRBJ2-7; TRBD1 aligns across 9 bases. After removal of 2 bases from V and 2 bases from J, the junction contained 7 bases not matched to a gene. CDR1 and CDR2 (germline): MNHNY, SVGAGI (reference sequence). This CDR3 has 16 residues.

The V call is TRBV4-1, the J call TRBJ1-4; TRBD1 matches 11 bases. V lost 4 bases and J lost 2; bases outside the gene matches: 6. Germline V gene data show CDR1 as MGHRA and CDR2 as YSYEKL. CDR3 length: 17 residues. The DNA for the CDR3 is TGCGCCAGCAGCCGAGGACAGGGGGCGCGGACTAATGAAAAACTGTTTTTT. Residues: CASSRGQGARTNEKLFF.

The chain recombines TRBV5-1 with TRBJ1-4, with D maybe TRBD1 (5 bases). Germline V gene data show CDR1 as SGHRS and CDR2 as YFSETQ. The V end lost 3 bases, the J end lost 0 bases, and 9 bases lay between the germline ends. The length of the CDR3 is 15 residues. The CDR3, as DNA: TGCGCCAGCAGCTACGACAGTGCAACTAATGAAAAACTGTTTTTT. Translation gives CASSYDSATNEKLFF.

This chain uses TRBV2 with TRBJ1-2; 10 bases are a match to TRBD1. Germline CDR1 SNHLY, CDR2 FYNNEI. The CDR3 contains 14 residues. V was clipped by 6 bases and J by 5 bases; unmatched bases: 6. The CDR3 is CASSATGGRYGYTF. CDR3 nucleotides: TGTGCCAGCAGCGCGACAGGGGGCAGGTATGGCTACACCTTC.

The chain carries TRBV7-9 and TRBJ1-6; 9 positions agree with TRBD1. V gave up 4 bases and J gave up 8 bases; unmatched junction bases: 6. Germline V gene sequence: CDR1 SEHNR, CDR2 FQNEAQ (reference sequence). The CDR3 length is 15 residues. The CDR3 is CASSSGQGQYSPLHF. In nucleotides, the CDR3 is TGTGCCAGCAGCTCAGGACAGGGGCAGTATTCACCCCTCCACTTT.

The chain couples TRBV28 to TRBJ1-5; 10 positions match TRBD1. Trimming removed 3 bases from V and 6 bases from J; junction bases left unmatched: 2. Per germline, CDR1 MDHEN and CDR2 SYDVKM. The CDR3 sequence is 14 residues long. The CDR3 DNA sequence: TGTGCCAGCAGTTTCGGACAGGGGGGTCAGCCCCAGCATTTT. This sequence encodes CASSFGQGGQPQHF.

The chain uses TRBV5-5 and TRBJ2-5; tentatively, D is TRBD2 (6 bases). V was shortened by 0 bases and J by 3 bases, with 15 bases between the two germline ends. CDR1 and CDR2 from the germline V gene are SGHKS and YYEKEE (reference sequence). This CDR3 region has 16 residues. CDR3: CASSLELARRKETQYF. CDR3 bases: TGTGCCAGCAGCTTGGAACTAGCTCGGAGGAAAGAGACCCAGTACTTC.

The chain couples TRBV6-1 to TRBJ1-1; a weak D match, TRBD1 (6 bases). The V gene's germline CDR1 is MNHNS and CDR2 SASEGT. Trimming shortened V by 5 bases and J by 2 bases, and 12 bases separated the two germline ends. This CDR3 spans 14 amino acids. CDR3 amino acids: CASSHGTFNTEAFF. CDR3 nucleotides: TGTGCCAGCAGTCACGGGACATTCAACACTGAAGCTTTCTTT.

This clone occurred once. The chain links TRBV4-2 to TRBJ1-5; no clear D. From germline, CDR1 is LGHNA and CDR2 YNFKEQ. V dropped 0 bases and J dropped 2 bases, with 11 bases sitting between them. The CDR3 contains 16 residues. The CDR3 region has the DNA TGTGCCAGCAGCCAAGAAGGAGGAGGTGGCAATCAGCCCCAGCATTTT. It yields the protein CASSQEGGGGNQPQHF.

The J gene is TRBJ1-3, the V gene TRBV2; tentative D call: TRBD1 (6 bases). Germline V lookup: CDR1 SNHLY, CDR2 FYNNEI. CDR3 size: 17 residues. V was pared by 5 bases and J by 0 bases, with 17 bases between. DNA for the CDR3: TGTGCCAGCAGTAAACAGGGTGTCTTTCACTCTGGAAACACCATATATTTT. Its protein product is CASSKQGVFHSGNTIYF. The full variable domain, completed using reference TRBV2 and TRBJ1-3, is EPEVTQTPSHQVTQMGQEVILRCVPISNHLYFYWYRQILGQKVEFLVSFYNNEISEKSEIFDDQFSVERPDGSNFTLKIRSTKLEDSAMYFCASSKQGVFHSGNTIYFGEGSWLTVV.

The chain employs TRBV9 and TRBJ2-7; 9 bases match TRBD1. The trim removed 3 bases at V and 4 bases at J, leaving 5 bases unmatched. CDR3 length: 14 amino acids. The V gene's germline CDR1 is SGDLS and CDR2 YYNGEE. For the CDR3, the DNA is TGTGCCAGCAGCGAGGGGACAGGGTGGTACGAGCAGTACTTC. This encodes CASSEGTGWYEQYF.

In its sample, this clone was seen once. This chain uses TRBV6-5 with TRBJ1-5; the match to TRBD1 covers 7 bases. V lost 5 bases to trimming and J lost 3 bases; unmatched junction nucleotides: 1. CDR3 length: 13 residues. Looked up from germline, CDR1 is MNHEY and CDR2 is SVGAGI. The CDR3 coding sequence is TGTGCCAGCAGTGACAGGGACAATCAGCCCCAGCATTTT. Its protein is CASSDRDNQPQHF.

V gene TRBV5-8 combines with J gene TRBJ2-1; D perhaps matches TRBD1 (6 bases). Trimming shortened V by 0 bases and J by 6 bases, and 10 bases separated the two germline ends. This CDR3 comprises 14 residues. Looked up from germline, CDR1 is SGHTS and CDR2 is YDEGEE. The CDR3: CASSLGTVINEQFF. As DNA, the CDR3 is TGTGCCAGCAGCTTGGGGACAGTGATCAATGAGCAGTTCTTC. Full variable domain (outside the CDR3, taken from reference TRBV5-8 and TRBJ2-1): EAGVTQSPTHLIKTRGQQATLRCSPISGHTSVYWYQQALGLGLQFLLWYDEGEERNRGNFPPRFSGRQFPNYSSELNVNALELEDSALYLCASSLGTVINEQFFGPGTRLTVL.

The J gene is TRBJ2-4, the V gene TRBV30; 8 positions agree with TRBD2. The junction had 5 bases not matched to a gene; V was cut back by 3 bases and J by 1 base. The CDR3 has 15 amino acids. The germline CDR1 and CDR2 sequences are GTSNPN and SVGIG (reference sequence). The chain's CDR3 is CAWSGLAAAKNIQYF. CDR3 nucleotides: TGTGCCTGGAGCGGACTAGCAGCCGCCAAAAACATTCAGTACTTC.

The chain employs TRBV11-2 and TRBJ2-3; perhaps TRBD2 as D (7 bases). This CDR3 is 15 amino acids long. CDR1 is SGHAT, CDR2 FQNNGV, per germline. The ends were cut back, 7 bases at V and 2 bases at J, with 16 bases in the middle. The CDR3 loop is CASIGGGVFTDTQYF. The DNA of the CDR3 is TGTGCCAGCATTGGCGGGGGCGTATTCACAGATACGCAGTATTTT.

This chain uses TRBV4-3 with TRBJ2-3; the match to TRBD1 covers 8 bases. This CDR3 has 17 amino acids. Germline V lookup: CDR1 LGHNA, CDR2 YSLEER. V dropped 0 bases and J dropped 2; count of bases not matched to a gene: 7. Written as DNA, the CDR3 is TGCGCCAGCAGCCAAGATAATACAGGGGGTCCCACAGATACGCAGTATTTT. Amino acids: CASSQDNTGGPTDTQYF.

The chain is built from TRBV15 and TRBJ2-5, with TRBD2 matching over 8 bases. The CDR3 length is 15 residues. The J segment lost 2 bases and the V segment lost 6 bases, leaving 8 bases of the junction unmatched. Germline CDR1 is LNHNV and CDR2 is YYDKDF (reference sequence). The CDR3 region is CATRGGGPKQETQYF. DNA for the CDR3: TGTGCCACCAGGGGCGGGGGGCCAAAGCAAGAGACCCAGTACTTC.

The chain is built from TRBV7-9 and TRBJ1-5; D may be TRBD1 (6 bases). CDR1 and CDR2 (germline): SEHNR, FQNEAQ (reference sequence). V lost 5 bases to trimming and J lost 0 bases, with 17 bases between them. The CDR3 extends over 17 amino acids. For the CDR3, the DNA is TGTGCCAGCAGCCGTGAGCTGACAGGCTTTAGCAATCAGCCCCAGCATTTT. It specifies CASSRELTGFSNQPQHF.

The chain combines TRBV2 with TRBJ2-7; D call uncertain. V was cut by 2 bases and J by 2 bases, with 4 bases left in between. The CDR3 sequence is 12 residues long. The germline V gene has CDR1 SNHLY and CDR2 FYNNEI. The CDR3 DNA sequence: TGTGCCAGCAGTGAACGAGCCTACGAGCAGTACTTC. This translates into CASSERAYEQYF. Full variable domain (missing parts from reference TRBV2 and TRBJ2-7): EPEVTQTPSHQVTQMGQEVILRCVPISNHLYFYWYRQILGQKVEFLVSFYNNEISEKSEIFDDQFSVERPDGSNFTLKIRSTKLEDSAMYFCASSERAYEQYFGPGTRLTVT.

The chain couples TRBV15 to TRBJ1-1; D is undetermined. This CDR3 is built from 14 residues. Germline V gene sequence: CDR1 LNHNV, CDR2 YYDKDF (reference sequence). Between the trimmed V and J ends, which lost 5 bases and 5 bases, there was a span of 15 bases. The CDR3 DNA sequence: TGTGCCACCAGCCCAATAAGGGCGGGAACTGAAGCTTTCTTT. Translating it yields CATSPIRAGTEAFF. The full variable domain, with the rest looked up from reference TRBV15 and TRBJ1-1, is DAMVIQNPRYQVTQFGKPVTLSCSQTLNHNVMYWYQQKSSQAPKLLFHYYDKDFNNEADTPDNFQSRRPNTSFCFLDIRSPGLGDTAMYLCATSPIRAGTEAFFGQGTRLTVV.

The chain couples TRBV6-1 to TRBJ2-7; 9 bases are a match to TRBD2. The CDR3 covers 14 residues. Germline-derived CDR1 and CDR2 are MNHNS and SASEGT. V gave up 2 bases and J gave up 7 bases; unmatched junction bases: 6. In nucleotides, the CDR3 is TGTGCCAGCAGTGAAAGAGGACTAGCGTGGGAGCAGTACTTC. It specifies CASSERGLAWEQYF.

The table lists this clone with a count of one. J is TRBJ2-1 and V is TRBV2; tentatively, D is TRBD2 (5 bases). Trimming left V 6 bases short and J 14 bases short, with 26 bases between. The germline CDR1 and CDR2 sequences are SNHLY and FYNNEI. The CDR3 contains 15 residues. This CDR3 is CASSEAGRESRLEFF. CDR3 nucleotides: TGTGCCAGCAGCGAGGCGGGTAGGGAGAGCCGGCTGGAGTTCTTC.

In nucleotides, the CDR3 is TGTGCCAGCAGTCCAGACAGGGGGCAGTTATCTGGGGCCAACGTCCTGACTTTC. Translating gives CASSPDRGQLSGANVLTF. The V gene is TRBV2, the J gene TRBJ2-6; 10 bases map to TRBD1. The CDR3 is 18 residues long. Germline V gene data show CDR1 as SNHLY and CDR2 as FYNNEI. J lost 1 base, V lost 5 bases, and 8 bases had no gene match.

CDR3 DNA sequence: TGTGCCAGCAGCGTAGAACTAGCGGATTCCTACAATGAGCAGTTCTTC. Residues: CASSVELADSYNEQFF. This chain links TRBV9 with TRBJ2-1; 8 bases align to TRBD2. Per germline, CDR1 SGDLS and CDR2 YYNGEE. The trim removed 0 bases at V and 1 base at J, leaving 3 bases unmatched. This CDR3 is built from 16 residues.